The 3 T cell receptor beta chains below come from one sample, sequenced in a study of radiation and T cells in renal cell carcinoma. Some clones are missing from TCRdb's copy, which holds only in-frame ones; the method was immunoSEQ multiplex PCR. The sample has roughly 160,000 clones, about nine tenths seen once. Described time point: blood 4 weeks post-SBRT, at nephrectomy. Treatment here: 15 Gy SBRT to primary tumor, nephrectomy 4 weeks later. The sample consisted of blood, taken from a patient whose treatment included radiotherapy and nephrectomy. The receptors shown here come from a woman between 50 and 59 years old with renal cell carcinoma.

This chain connects TRBV5-8 to TRBJ2-7, with D perhaps TRBD1 or TRBD2 (5 bases each). The CDR3 runs to 14 residues. Between the trimmed V and J ends, which lost 9 bases and 0 bases, there was a span of 16 bases. The germline CDR1 and CDR2 sequences are SGHTS and YDEGEE. The CDR3 sequence: CAIHRRGTSYEQYF. Written as DNA, the CDR3 is TGTGCCATCCATCGGAGAGGGACCTCCTACGAGCAGTACTTC.

V usage is TRBV4-1 and J usage is TRBJ2-5; no reliable D call. The CDR3 is 15 amino acids. Trimming left V 1 base short and J 5 bases short, with 14 bases between. Germline V gives CDR1 MGHRA, CDR2 YSYEKL. The CDR3 loop reads CASSQGNGKGETQYF. The CDR3 nucleotides are TGCGCCAGCAGCCAAGGAAATGGGAAAGGGGAGACCCAGTACTTC.

CDR3 DNA: TGTGCCAGCAGCTTAGCCGAATGGGACGGGCAGAACACTGAAGCTTTCTTT. This encodes CASSLAEWDGQNTEAFF. This chain uses TRBV7-9 with TRBJ1-1, with D possibly being TRBD1 (5 bases). Trimming cost V 0 bases and J 1 base, with 15 bases left between them. Germline CDR1 is SEHNR and CDR2 is FQNEAQ (reference sequence). The length of the CDR3 is 17 residues.